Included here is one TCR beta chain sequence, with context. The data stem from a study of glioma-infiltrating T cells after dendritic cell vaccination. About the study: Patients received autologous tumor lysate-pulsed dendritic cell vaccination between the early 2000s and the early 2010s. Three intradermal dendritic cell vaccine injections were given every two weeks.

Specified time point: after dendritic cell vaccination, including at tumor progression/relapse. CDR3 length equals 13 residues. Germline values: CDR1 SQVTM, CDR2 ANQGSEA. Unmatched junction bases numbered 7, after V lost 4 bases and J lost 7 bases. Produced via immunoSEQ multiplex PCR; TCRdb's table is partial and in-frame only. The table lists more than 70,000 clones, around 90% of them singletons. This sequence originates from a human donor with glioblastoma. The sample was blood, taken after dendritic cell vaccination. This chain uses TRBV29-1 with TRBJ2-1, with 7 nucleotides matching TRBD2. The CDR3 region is CSVARGRGNEQFF. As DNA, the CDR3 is TGCAGCGTTGCTCGCGGGAGAGGTAATGAGCAGTTCTTC.